The 15 T cell receptor beta chains below all came from one sample that was sequenced in a study of blood T cell repertoires in COVID-19. Sequencing used immunoSEQ multiplex PCR; TCRdb keeps in-frame clones, though not all of them. The data hold 200,000 or so clones, with approximately 81% observed a single time. The sample consisted of peripheral blood. These TCRs come from a woman aged 60 to 75 who had recovered from COVID-19.

This CDR3 reads CSASSGYGYTF. The CDR3 nucleotides read TGCAGTGCTAGTTCGGGGTATGGCTACACCTTC. The chain joins TRBV20-1 to TRBJ1-2; D is ambiguous. The CDR3 has 11 residues. The V gene's germline CDR1 is DFQATT and CDR2 SNEGSKA (reference sequence). V lost 3 bases to trimming and J lost 5 bases, with 7 bases between them.

J is TRBJ1-4 and V is TRBV19; 10 nucleotides agree with TRBD1. This CDR3 has 15 residues. The germline V gene encodes CDR1 LNHDA and CDR2 SQIVND (reference sequence). The trim removed 10 bases at V and 4 bases at J, leaving 9 bases unmatched. The CDR3, as DNA: TGTGCCACAGAAGACAGGGGGCGCGATAATGAAAAACTGTTTTTT. Amino acids: CATEDRGRDNEKLFF.

V usage is TRBV6-5 and J usage is TRBJ2-3, with 10 nucleotides matching TRBD2. The germline gives CDR1 MNHEY, CDR2 SVGAGI. J gave up 4 bases and V 11 bases, and 6 bases lay outside the gene matches. This CDR3 has 13 residues. CDR3 sequence (DNA): TGTGCCGGCGGGACTAGCGCCCCAGATACGCAGTATTTT. Residues: CAGGTSAPDTQYF.

The V gene is TRBV14, the J gene TRBJ1-1, with D uncertain. This CDR3 is built from 12 residues. Trimming removed 5 bases at V and 0 bases at J, with 4 bases between. CDR1 is SGHDN and CDR2 is FVKESK in the germline V gene. The CDR3 loop is CASSFMNTEAFF. The CDR3 coding sequence is TGTGCCAGCAGCTTTATGAACACTGAAGCTTTCTTT.

This chain joins TRBV11-2 and TRBJ2-7; TRBD1 aligns across 9 bases. The CDR3 length is 15 residues. With 1 base clipped from V and 3 bases from J, the junction kept 4 bases outside the gene matches. Germline loops: CDR1 SGHAT, CDR2 FQNNGV. Written as DNA, the CDR3 is TGTGCCAGCAGCTTAGGGTGGGGACAGGGCTACGAGCAGTACTTC. It translates to CASSLGWGQGYEQYF.

The chain combines TRBV4-2 with TRBJ1-5; D gene uncertain. The CDR3 spans 16 residues. V was clipped by 0 bases and J by 6 bases, with 15 bases between them. From germline, CDR1 is LGHNA and CDR2 YNFKEQ. The CDR3 nucleotides read TGTGCCAGCAGCCAAGATCCTTTCCCAAACGGTCAGCCCCAGCATTTT. It yields the protein CASSQDPFPNGQPQHF.

The V gene is TRBV3-1 (or the pseudogene TRBV3-2), the J gene TRBJ1-5, with a weak D call TRBD1 (6 bases). V lost 1 base to trimming and J lost 7 bases, with 14 bases between them. Germline lookup yields CDR1 LGHDT and CDR2 YNNKEL (reference sequence). CDR3 length equals 15 residues. CDR3 bases: TGTGCCAGCAGCCAAGGCAGGGGCCATGGGCAGCCCCAGCATTTT. This sequence encodes CASSQGRGHGQPQHF.

The chain has TRBV12-3 or TRBV12-4 and TRBJ1-2, with 7 bases aligning to TRBD1. V lost 6 bases to trimming and J lost 4 bases; unmatched junction nucleotides: 5. The CDR3 has 13 amino acids. CDR3 DNA: TGTGCCAGCAGCCGGGGACAGTCCTATGGCTACACCTTC. Translation: CASSRGQSYGYTF.

This chain links TRBV24-1 with TRBJ2-1, with D perhaps matching TRBD2 (6 bases). V gave up 5 bases and J gave up 5 bases, with 9 bases separating them. CDR3 length: 13 amino acids. Germline V lookup: CDR1 KGHDR, CDR2 SFDVKD. CDR3 sequence: CATSGKRDNEQFF. CDR3 nucleotides: TGTGCCACCAGTGGAAAGCGGGACAATGAGCAGTTCTTC.

This chain joins TRBV7-9 and TRBJ2-7; D not resolved. Germline CDR1 reads SEHNR; CDR2 reads FQNEAQ (reference sequence). The length of the CDR3 is 15 residues. The ends were cut back, 5 bases at V and 2 bases at J, with 16 bases in the middle. In DNA form, the CDR3 reads TGTGCCAGCAGCCCCATGGCCGGGTTAACCTACGAGCAGTACTTC. It codes for CASSPMAGLTYEQYF.

The J gene is TRBJ2-3, the V gene TRBV3-1 (or the pseudogene TRBV3-2); 8 nucleotides agree with TRBD2. This CDR3 spans 14 amino acids. V was clipped by 4 bases and J by 8 bases; unmatched bases: 8. The germline CDR1 and CDR2 sequences are LGHDT and YNNKEL (reference sequence). The CDR3 nucleotides are TGTGCCAGCAGCCCTCTGATTAGCGGGACTACGCAGTATTTT. This codes for CASSPLISGTTQYF.

The chain joins TRBV29-1 to TRBJ1-2; TRBD1 matches 7 bases. The V segment lost 4 bases and the J segment 8 bases; nucleotides outside the gene matches: 7. The CDR3 covers 12 residues. Germline V gene sequence: CDR1 SQVTM, CDR2 ANQGSEA. CDR3 sequence (DNA): TGCAGCGTTGCCCTCAGGGGGGTCGGCTACACCTTC. Translation: CSVALRGVGYTF. The entire variable domain, with the rest obtained from reference TRBV29-1 and TRBJ1-2, is as follows: SAVISQKPSRDICQRGTSLTIQCQVDSQVTMMFWYRQQPGQSLTLIATANQGSEATYESGFVIDKFPISRPNLTFSTLTVSNMSPEDSSIYLCSVALRGVGYTFGSGTRLTVV.

This clone was seen a handful of times. The chain couples TRBV10-1 to TRBJ1-1, with TRBD1 matching over 10 bases. J was trimmed by 3 bases and V by 11 bases; bases with no gene match: 3. CDR1 is WNHNN, CDR2 SYGVQD, per germline (reference sequence). CDR3 length equals 12 residues. This CDR3 is CAPGTGDTEAFF. CDR3 bases: TGCGCCCCTGGGACAGGGGACACTGAAGCTTTCTTT.

J is TRBJ2-7 and V is TRBV10-2; 10 nucleotides line up with TRBD1. CDR1 and CDR2 (germline): WSHSY, SAAADI. V lost 9 bases, J lost 7 bases, and 12 bases stayed unmatched. This CDR3 has 14 residues. CDR3 region: CASLIGTGDREQYF. For the CDR3, the DNA is TGCGCCAGTCTAATCGGGACAGGGGATAGGGAGCAGTACTTC.

The chain has TRBV5-1 and TRBJ1-1, with 8 bases identical to TRBD1. The junction had 5 bases not matched to a gene; V was cut back by 3 bases and J by 7 bases. The germline V gene encodes CDR1 SGHRS and CDR2 YFSETQ. The CDR3 has 13 amino acids. As DNA, the CDR3 is TGCGCCAGCAGCTCGACAGGGGTAGGTGAAGCTTTCTTT. Translation gives CASSSTGVGEAFF.